This T cell receptor (beta chain) was retrieved from a study of shared clonotypes between healthy human individuals (dated by TCRdb to the early 2020s). As for the study more broadly: The cohort comprised two women and a few men aged 18 to 49 years. Per donor, three plates each were used for CD4 naive and CD4 memory, two for CD8 naive, and one for CD8 memory. Blood TCR repertoires of roughly five healthy adults were deeply sequenced to estimate repertoire size and the extent of clonotype sharing between individuals. Libraries were prepared and TCR repertoires were sequenced by different laboratories using diverse techniques, in order to increase sequencing depth and limit assay-specific biases. Each donor's leukapheresis produced roughly between roughly 0.85 and 9.5 billion PBMCs.

Results the study describes overall, beyond this receptor: The genetic and exposure-history diversity represented was limited by the small number of donors. Around 5% of naive CD4, 3.5% of naive CD8, approximately 2.2% of memory CD4, and 0.4% of memory CD8 clonotypes were shared across several donors. Pairwise subsampling indicated that sequencing depth was expected to affect the degree of clonotype sharing among donors. Only blood was sampled, and tissue TCR repertoires likely differ from those in blood. Incomplete sequencing was indicated by rarefaction of sorted-subset datasets, despite the large sequencing depth. Naive subsets generally had larger estimated clonotype richness than memory subsets did. Compared with non-shared clonotypes, clonotypes shared by all four sorted-subset donors had higher generation probabilities.

V and J lose 8 bases and 4 bases, and a span of 13 bases separates them. The germline V gene provides CDR1 MNHEY and CDR2 SVGAGI. The CDR3 runs 13 residues from the cysteine to the phenylalanine. The read is trimmed to its CDR3 DNA, 39 bases read in frame from base 1. Using the deep immunoSEQ assay, TCR CDR3 regions were amplified from genomic DNA by multiplex PCR. For each cell subset, the extracted genomic DNA was distributed evenly across all wells of several immunoSEQ 96-well plates, and each plate served as one replicate. For sorted subsets, each replicate PCR was loaded with roughly 0.2 ug genomic DNA, equivalent to 30,000 or so T cell genomes. The purified libraries were quantified using a Qubit 3.0 fluorometer, sized with a Bioanalyzer 2100, and then quantified again using the KAPA Library Quantification kit. A separate single-read 150-cycle Illumina NextSeq 550 flow cell was used to sequence each immunoSEQ 96-well plate. The study's own analysis went as follows. Because the immunoSEQ output included only junctional sequences and no quality scores, the filtering could not be the same as the filtering used for full-length reads. To assign V/J genes and CDR3, sequences were annotated against IMGT germline references using PyIR, a Python wrapper for IgBLAST v1.9. Reads with weak V/J assignments (E-value above 1e-6), missing CDR3, stop codons, out-of-frame junctions, or ambiguous translated residues were removed. V3J clonotypes were defined by identical inferred V gene, J gene, and CDR3 amino acid sequence. The percentage overlap between two repertoires was calculated by dividing the number of shared unique clonotypes by the size of the smaller repertoire. Repertoire richness was assessed with RTK rarefaction, the Chao1 estimator, and Recon v2.1 estimates of unobserved clonotypes. For all TCRbeta clonotypes obtained by the gDNA method from four donors, generation probabilities were computed with OLGA. TCRdb provides this immuneACCESS table in a form limited to in-frame rearrangements. Some clones are lacking; in checked studies, under half of them reflect an unresolved V gene, and why the rest are absent is not known. The V and J calls and the clone size are those of that table, but D and trimming were determined from the DNA. The sample yields 850,000 to 1,200,000 clones; 65% to 80% were counted once. Approximately 1.3% of the sample is in the top ten clones.

The donors were healthy, HIV-negative adults who had no recently reported acute infections or vaccinations. All donors were Caucasian adults living in Nashville, Tennessee, USA. CD4+ T cells were enriched through magnetic negative selection, after which naive cells were positively selected on CD45RA and the remaining negative fraction served as the memory subset. After blood collection by leukapheresis, PBMCs were isolated using Ficoll-Histopaque density gradient centrifugation and then cryopreserved in the vapor phase of liquid nitrogen. Purity and quantity of every magnetically sorted T cell population were checked by analytical flow cytometry. Genomic DNA was isolated from each sorted fraction and quantified by UV absorbance on a Nanodrop 2000c. This clone has only a few counts. What antigen it recognizes has not been identified. It has no much larger one-base neighbor in the sample; base qualities were not kept.

Source material: memory CD4+ T cells sorted from blood. Per the publication, the cell subset or site label means: CD45RA-negative fraction. The sequence was collected from a man aged 18 to 35 in good health. The chain couples TRBV6-5 to TRBJ2-3; the D gene cannot be named for sure. The DNA reads as follows: TGTGCCAGCGATGGGCGTTTGGCAGATACGCAGTATTTT. It specifies CASDGRLADTQYF.